Reported below is one TCR beta chain. Some clones are missing from TCRdb's copy, which holds only in-frame ones; the method was immunoSEQ multiplex PCR. The sample yields approximately 130,000 clones, around three quarters seen once. The sample comes from a study of blood T cell repertoires in COVID-19. As for the study in general: From T cells, B-cell-depleted T cells, or PBMCs came the material, which was cDNA or gDNA.

This TCR was recovered from a human donor in a cohort sampled during active COVID-19. The source material was peripheral blood.

CDR3 sequence: CASRRQGLNTGELFF. As DNA, the CDR3 is TGTGCCAGCAGGCGACAGGGGCTGAACACCGGGGAGCTGTTTTTT. The chain carries TRBV2 and TRBJ2-2; 8 nucleotides agree with TRBD1. Germline values: CDR1 SNHLY, CDR2 FYNNEI. With 6 bases clipped from V and 1 base from J, the junction kept 4 bases outside the gene matches. The length of the CDR3 is 15 residues.